This T cell receptor (beta chain) was documented in a study of T-cell memory formation after mild COVID-19 (dated by TCRdb to about 2021). About the full investigation: Most TCR sequence clusters were specific to one of the two donors. T-cell clones expanding and contracting after mild COVID-19 in two donors were tracked by longitudinal TCRalpha and TCRbeta repertoire sequencing. Two young, previously healthy adult volunteers, one female and one male, were included in the cohort. General findings and caveats noted by the study authors: Only two mild cases were covered in the study, and larger cohorts including severe cases with pre-infection samples were considered necessary. From day 15 to 85, contracting clones showed balanced CD4/CD8 phenotypes, whereas a second wave of clones that expanded from day 15 to 37 leaned towards CD4+. Contracting CD4+ clones were located mainly in the CM and EM memory subsets, whereas CD8+ clones were found to be enriched in EMRA. Some responding clones were detected in pre-infection memory, suggesting pre-existing cross-reactive memory T cells joined the SARS-CoV-2 response. SARS-CoV-2 specificity of the second-wave clones peaking on day 37 was not confirmed.

Sequencing was carried out with an Illumina NovaSeq 6000. TCRalpha and TCRbeta cDNA libraries were constructed by 5'RACE with constant-segment primers, with sample barcodes and unique molecular identifiers being introduced. Trizol reagent was used to extract RNA from every sample. Libraries were amplified in two PCR steps, with a second sample barcode and Illumina TruSeq adapters added in the second step. The libraries were sequenced on an Illumina NovaSeq using 2 x 150 bp paired-end reads. Per the original workflow: The reads were demultiplexed and collapsed into UMI-guided consensus sequences using migec v1.2.7. Using mixcr v2.1.11, the UMI consensuses were aligned to TRA and TRB V and J templates and assembled into clonotypes. A clonotype was counted as expanded or contracted only if both edgeR and NoisET called the change significant, with noise models trained on biological replicates. For edgeR calls, a false discovery rate-adjusted p below 0.01 and a log2 fold-change threshold of 1 were applied. PCA with hierarchical clustering of max-normalized trajectories of the 1000 most abundant clonotypes was used as exploratory dynamics analysis. Separately sequenced CD4+ and CD8+ repertoires were used to assign the CD4 or CD8 phenotype of responding clones. Clones were called with MiXCR by TCRdb after fastp trimmed the public reads at Q25, and only in-frame beta chains were retained. Rows with one shared CDR3 protein collapse into an entry with the most common genes and DNA. It is TCRdb's table, rather than the study itself, that gives the V and J calls and clone size. The sample yields about 350,000 distinct CDR3 sequences; 20% to 25% were counted once. Clones ranked in the top ten supply 21% of the sample.

Ficoll-Paque density gradient centrifugation was the method used to isolate PBMCs. On this clonotype: Its specific antigen is unknown. No much larger clone exists at a distance of one base, and base qualities are not known.

What was sequenced was PBMCs or a T cell subset sorted from them (not recorded which). The clonotype comes from a man younger than 30 who had mild COVID-19 (a few samples of this study predate the infection). The sample titles of this study are shuffled in the database, so cell type and time point are left out; the donor was told from shared clones.

CDR3 protein: CSATVHRVGTGELFF. The nucleotide sequence is TGCAGTGCTACTGTGCATAGGGTCGGCACCGGGGAGCTGTTTTTT. The chain links TRBV20-1 with TRBJ2-2; the D segment cannot be called with confidence. From a lookup of the germline V gene (reference sequence), CDR1 and CDR2 are DFQATT and SNEGSKA. V is cut by 4 bases and J by 4 bases, and the space between the germline ends is 16 bases. From its cysteine to its phenylalanine, the CDR3 spans 15 amino acids. This entry keeps only the CDR3 DNA: 45 bases, framed from base 1.